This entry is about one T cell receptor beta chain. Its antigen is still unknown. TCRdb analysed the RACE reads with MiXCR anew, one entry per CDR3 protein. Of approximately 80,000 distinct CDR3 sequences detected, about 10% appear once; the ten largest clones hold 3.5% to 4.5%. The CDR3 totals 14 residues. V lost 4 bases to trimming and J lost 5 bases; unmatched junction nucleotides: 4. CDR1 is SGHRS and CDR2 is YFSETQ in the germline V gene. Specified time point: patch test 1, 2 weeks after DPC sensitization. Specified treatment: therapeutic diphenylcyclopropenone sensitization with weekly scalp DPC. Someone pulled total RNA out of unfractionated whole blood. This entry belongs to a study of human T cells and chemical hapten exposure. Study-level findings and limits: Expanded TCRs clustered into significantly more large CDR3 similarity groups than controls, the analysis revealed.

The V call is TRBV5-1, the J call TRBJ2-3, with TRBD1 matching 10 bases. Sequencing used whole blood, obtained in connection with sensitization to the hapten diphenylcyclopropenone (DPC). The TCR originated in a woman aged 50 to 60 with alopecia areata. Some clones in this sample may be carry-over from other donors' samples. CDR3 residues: CASSRTGGEDTQYF. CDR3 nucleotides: TGCGCCAGCAGCAGGACAGGGGGTGAAGATACGCAGTATTTT. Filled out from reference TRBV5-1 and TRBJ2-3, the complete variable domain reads KAGVTQTPRYLIKTRGQQVTLSCSPISGHRSVSWYQQTPGQGLQFLFEYFSETQRNKGNFPGRFSGRQFSNSRSEMNVSTLELGDSALYLCASSRTGGEDTQYFGPGTRLTVL.